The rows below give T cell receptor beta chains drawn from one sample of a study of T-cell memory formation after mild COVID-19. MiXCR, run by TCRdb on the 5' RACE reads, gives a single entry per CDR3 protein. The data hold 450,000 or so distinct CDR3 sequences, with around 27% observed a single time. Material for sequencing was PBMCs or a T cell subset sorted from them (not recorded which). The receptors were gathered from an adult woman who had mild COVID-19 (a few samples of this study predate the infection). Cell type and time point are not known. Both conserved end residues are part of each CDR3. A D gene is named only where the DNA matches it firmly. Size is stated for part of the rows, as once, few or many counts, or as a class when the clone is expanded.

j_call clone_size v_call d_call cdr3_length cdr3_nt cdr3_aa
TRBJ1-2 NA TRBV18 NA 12 TGTGCCAGCTCACCTCAGACTGATGGCTACACCTTC CASSPQTDGYTF
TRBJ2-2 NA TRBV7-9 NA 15 TGTGCCCGCACCGAGGGCGGGATGAACACCGGGGAGCTGTTTTTT CARTEGGMNTGELFF
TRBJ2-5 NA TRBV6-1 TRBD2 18 TGTGCCAGCATGTTTGGTATAGCGGGAGCGGTTTACCAAGAGACCCAGTACTTC CASMFGIAGAVYQETQYF
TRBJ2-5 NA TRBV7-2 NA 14 TGTGCCAGCAGCCCCGAGGGGAGAGAAGAGACCCAGTACTTC CASSPEGREETQYF
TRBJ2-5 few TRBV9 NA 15 TGTGCCAGCAGCGTAGTTTCGGGGGTCCAAGAGACCCAGTACTTC CASSVVSGVQETQYF
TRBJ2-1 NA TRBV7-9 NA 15 TGTGCCAGCAGCTACTTAGGCGGGCTGGGGACTGAGCAGTTCTTC CASSYLGGLGTEQFF
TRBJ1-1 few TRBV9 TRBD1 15 TGTGCCAGCAGCGTCTTACAGGGGTCGGGCACTGAAGCTTTCTTT CASSVLQGSGTEAFF
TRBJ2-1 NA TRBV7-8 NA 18 TGTGCCAGCAGGGACCCCGCCCGGACTGCGAGCCGTGGGGGAGAGCAGTTCTTC CASRDPARTASRGGEQFF
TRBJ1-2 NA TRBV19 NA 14 TGTGCCAGTAGTAACCAGGATACTAACTATGGCTACACCTTC CASSNQDTNYGYTF
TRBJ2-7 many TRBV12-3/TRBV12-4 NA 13 TGTGCCAGCAGTCTTACGGACTACTACGAGCAGTACTTC CASSLTDYYEQYF
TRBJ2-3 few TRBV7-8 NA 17 TGTGCCAGCAGCTTGTCGTTCGGCGGGAAGGGCACAGATACGCAGTATTTT CASSLSFGGKGTDTQYF
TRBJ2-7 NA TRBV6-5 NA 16 TGTGCCAGCAGTTACTCGAGCGGTCACAGTGACTACGAGCAGTACTTC CASSYSSGHSDYEQYF
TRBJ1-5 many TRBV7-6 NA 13 TGTGCCAGCAGCTTAAGTCCAGGGCAGCCCCAGCATTTT CASSLSPGQPQHF
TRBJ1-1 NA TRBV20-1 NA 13 TGCAGTGCTACAGGTCTGGGGTGGACTGAAGCTTTCTTT CSATGLGWTEAFF
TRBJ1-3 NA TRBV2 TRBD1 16 TGTGCCAGCAGTGTGTTTGGGACAGGGAGTGGAAACACCATATATTTT CASSVFGTGSGNTIYF
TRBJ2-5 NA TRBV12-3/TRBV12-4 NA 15 TGTGCCAGCAGTCCGCCTTTTGGGGGGTTGGAGACCCAGTACTTC CASSPPFGGLETQYF
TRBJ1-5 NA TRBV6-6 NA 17 TGTGCCAGCACCTCCACCCAGGGGACCCATAGCAATCAGCCCCAGCATTTT CASTSTQGTHSNQPQHF
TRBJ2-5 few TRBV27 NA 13 TGTGCCAGCAGTCCGACAGCAGGGGAGACCCAGTACTTC CASSPTAGETQYF
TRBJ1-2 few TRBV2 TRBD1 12 TGTGCCAGCAGAGGACAGGGGGATGGCTACACCTTC CASRGQGDGYTF
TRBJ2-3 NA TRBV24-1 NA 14 TGTGCCACCAGTGATCCCGAACAGGACGCGGCGCAGTATTTT CATSDPEQDAAQYF
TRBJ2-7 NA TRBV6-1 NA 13 TGTGCCAGCAGTAGAGGGACCCAGGACGAGCAGTACTTC CASSRGTQDEQYF
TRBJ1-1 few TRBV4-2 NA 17 TGTGCCAGCAGCCAGATTGGGAGGGGCGGAGGAGGCACTGAAGCTTTCTTT CASSQIGRGGGGTEAFF
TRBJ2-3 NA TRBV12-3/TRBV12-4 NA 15 TGTGCCAGCAGGTCGTCGGGAGTGCAGGTAGATACGCAGTATTTT CASRSSGVQVDTQYF
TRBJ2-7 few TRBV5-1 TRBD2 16 TGCGCCAGCAGCTCCGGCTCTAGCGGGAGTTTTTACGAGCAGTACTTC CASSSGSSGSFYEQYF
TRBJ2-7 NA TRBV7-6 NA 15 TGTGCCAGCAGCTTAGCGAGACAGGGAGGCTACGAGCAGTACTTC CASSLARQGGYEQYF
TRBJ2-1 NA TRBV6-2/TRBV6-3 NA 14 TGTGCCAGCAGTTACGACCCGGCTTACAATGAGCAGTTCTTC CASSYDPAYNEQFF
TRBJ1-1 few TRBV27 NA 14 TGTGCCAGCAGACCTAGCTCAGTTAGCACTGAAGCTTTCTTT CASRPSSVSTEAFF
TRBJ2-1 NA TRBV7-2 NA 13 TGTGCCAGCAGCTCCGACTACGCCAATGAGCAGTTCTTC CASSSDYANEQFF
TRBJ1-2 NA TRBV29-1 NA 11 TGCAGCGTTGATGAGGGTTTTGGCTACACCTTC CSVDEGFGYTF
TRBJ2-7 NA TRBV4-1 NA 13 TGCGCCAGCAGCCAAGAAGTTTACGCCGAGCAGTACTTC CASSQEVYAEQYF
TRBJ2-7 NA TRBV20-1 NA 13 TGCAGTGCTACCCCACAGGTGGGACCCGAGCAGTACTTC CSATPQVGPEQYF
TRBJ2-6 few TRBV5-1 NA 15 TGCGCCAGCAGCATCGAGGGAGCTGGGGCCAACGTCCTGACTTTC CASSIEGAGANVLTF
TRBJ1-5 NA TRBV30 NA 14 TGTGCCTGGAGTGGACAGTATAGCAATCAGCCCCAGCATTTT CAWSGQYSNQPQHF
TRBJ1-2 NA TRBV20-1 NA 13 TGCAGTGCTAGAACAGAGAGCGCGGGAGGCTACACCTTC CSARTESAGGYTF
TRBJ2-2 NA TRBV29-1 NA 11 TGCAGCGTTGATGGCTTGGGGGAGCTGTTTTTT CSVDGLGELFF
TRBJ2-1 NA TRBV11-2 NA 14 TGTGCCAGCAGCACTAGAACCGGGAAAAATGAGCAGTTCTTC CASSTRTGKNEQFF
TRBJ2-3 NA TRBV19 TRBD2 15 TGTGCCAGTAGTACCCTAGCGGGAGCCACAGATACGCAGTATTTT CASSTLAGATDTQYF
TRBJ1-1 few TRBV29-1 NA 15 TGCAGCGTTGAATCTTCGGGACGGATGAACACTGAAGCTTTCTTT CSVESSGRMNTEAFF
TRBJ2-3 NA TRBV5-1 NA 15 TGCGCCAGCAGCTTTACTAGCCGTTACACAGATACGCAGTATTTT CASSFTSRYTDTQYF
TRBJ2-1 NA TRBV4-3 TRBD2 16 TGCGCCAGCAGCCAAGTAGCGGGAGGGTTCTACAATGAGCAGTTCTTC CASSQVAGGFYNEQFF
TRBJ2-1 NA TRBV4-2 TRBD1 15 TGTGCCAGCAGCCCTCGGACAGGGGGCATCGATGAGCAGTTCTTC CASSPRTGGIDEQFF
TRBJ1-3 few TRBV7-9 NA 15 TGTGCCAGCAGCTTACGCGCAGCGTCTGGAAACACCATATATTTT CASSLRAASGNTIYF
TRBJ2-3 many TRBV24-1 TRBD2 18 TGTGCCACCAGTGACCGTAGACTAGCGGACTCTAGCACAGATACGCAGTATTTT CATSDRRLADSSTDTQYF
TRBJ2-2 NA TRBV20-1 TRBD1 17 TGCAGTGCCCGACCACTCCGGGACAGGGGACTAGGCGGGGAGCTGTTTTTT CSARPLRDRGLGGELFF
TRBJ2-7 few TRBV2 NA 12 TGTGCCAGCAGTCAGGTGGGTCCCGAGCAGTACTTC CASSQVGPEQYF
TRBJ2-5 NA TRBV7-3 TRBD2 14 TGTGCCAGCAGCCCAGCGGGGGATCGGGAGACCCAGTACTTC CASSPAGDRETQYF
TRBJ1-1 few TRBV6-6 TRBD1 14 TGTGCCAGCAGCACCGCGCCAGGGGGAAATGAAGCTTTCTTT CASSTAPGGNEAFF
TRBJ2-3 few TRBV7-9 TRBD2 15 TGTGCCAGCAGCACAACTAGCGGGGGAATAGATACGCAGTATTTT CASSTTSGGIDTQYF
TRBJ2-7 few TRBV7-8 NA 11 TGTGCCAGCACGGGCCGGAGGGAGCAGTACTTC CASTGRREQYF
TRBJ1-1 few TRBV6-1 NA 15 TGTGCCAGCAGGGGGGGGCGATCCATGAACACTGAAGCTTTCTTT CASRGGRSMNTEAFF
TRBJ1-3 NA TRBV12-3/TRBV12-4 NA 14 TGTGCCAGCAGTTCCCAGGGTTTAGGAAACACCATATATTTT CASSSQGLGNTIYF
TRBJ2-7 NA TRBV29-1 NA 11 TGCAGCGGGGGGGCGGTCCACGAGCAGTACTTC CSGGAVHEQYF
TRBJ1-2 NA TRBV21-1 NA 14 TGTGCCAGCAGCAAAGGATTTAAAATAGGGGGCTACACCTTC CASSKGFKIGGYTF
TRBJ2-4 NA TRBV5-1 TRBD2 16 TGCGCCAGCAGTCTTCTAGCGGGAGTAGCCAAAAACATTCAGTACTTC CASSLLAGVAKNIQYF
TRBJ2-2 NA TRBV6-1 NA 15 TGTGCCAGCAGTTACCACTTTCAGGTTGAGGGGGAGCTGTTTTTT CASSYHFQVEGELFF
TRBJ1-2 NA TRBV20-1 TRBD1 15 TGCAGTGCTAGAGATTTGGGGACAGGGGACTATGGCTACACCTTC CSARDLGTGDYGYTF